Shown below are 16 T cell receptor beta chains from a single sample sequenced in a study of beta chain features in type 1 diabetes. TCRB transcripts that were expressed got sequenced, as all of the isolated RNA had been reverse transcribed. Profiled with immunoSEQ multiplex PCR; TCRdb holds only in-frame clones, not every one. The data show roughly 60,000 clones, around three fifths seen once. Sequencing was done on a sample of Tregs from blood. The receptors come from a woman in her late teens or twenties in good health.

CDR3 sequence: CASSTDRGGNEQFF. The CDR3 nucleotides are TGTGCCAGTAGTACGGACAGGGGGGGAAATGAGCAGTTCTTC. The V call is TRBV19, the J call TRBJ2-1; 10 bases map to TRBD1. The CDR3 spans 14 residues. Trimming took 4 bases from V and 7 from J; bases not matched to a gene: 4. CDR1 and CDR2 (germline): LNHDA, SQIVND (reference sequence). Filled out from reference TRBV19 and TRBJ2-1, the complete variable domain reads DGGITQSPKYLFRKEGQNVTLSCEQNLNHDAMYWYRQDPGQGLRLIYYSQIVNDFQKGDIAEGYSVSREKKESFPLTVTSAQKNPTAFYLCASSTDRGGNEQFFGPGTRLTVL.

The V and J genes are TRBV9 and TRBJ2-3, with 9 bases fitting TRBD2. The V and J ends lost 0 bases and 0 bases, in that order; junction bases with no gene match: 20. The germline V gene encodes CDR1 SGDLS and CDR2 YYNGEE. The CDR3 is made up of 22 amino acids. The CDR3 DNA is TGTGCCAGCAGCGTAGGTGTTGGATTAGGACTAGCGAGAGGAACTAGCACAGATACGCAGTATTTT. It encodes CASSVGVGLGLARGTSTDTQYF.

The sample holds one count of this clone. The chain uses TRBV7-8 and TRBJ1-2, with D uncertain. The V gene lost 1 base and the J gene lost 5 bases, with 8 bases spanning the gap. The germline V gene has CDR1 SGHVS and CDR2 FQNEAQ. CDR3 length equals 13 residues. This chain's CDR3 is CASSLEQIYGYTF. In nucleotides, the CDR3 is TGTGCCAGCAGCTTAGAACAGATTTATGGCTACACCTTC. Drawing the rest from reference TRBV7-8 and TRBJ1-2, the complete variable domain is GAGVSQSPRYKVAKRGQDVALRCDPISGHVSLFWYQQALGQGPEFLTYFQNEAQLDKSGLPSDRFFAERPEGSVSTLKIQRTQQEDSAVYLCASSLEQIYGYTFGSGTRLTVV.

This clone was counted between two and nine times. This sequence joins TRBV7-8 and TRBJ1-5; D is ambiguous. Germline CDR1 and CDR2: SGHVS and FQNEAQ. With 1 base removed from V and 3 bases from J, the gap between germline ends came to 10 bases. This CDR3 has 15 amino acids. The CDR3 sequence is CASSLDPGDNQPQHF. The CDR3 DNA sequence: TGTGCCAGCAGCTTAGACCCAGGTGACAATCAGCCCCAGCATTTT.

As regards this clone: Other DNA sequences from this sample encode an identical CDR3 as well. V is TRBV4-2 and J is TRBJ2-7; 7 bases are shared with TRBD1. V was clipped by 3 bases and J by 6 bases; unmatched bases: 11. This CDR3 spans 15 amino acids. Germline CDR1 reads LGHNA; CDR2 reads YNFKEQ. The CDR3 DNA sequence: TGTGCCAGCAGCCAGGCCGGGACAGCGAGGAGCGAGCAGTACTTC. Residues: CASSQAGTARSEQYF.

The CDR3 here is CASSLAGAKTEAFF. CDR3 DNA sequence: TGTGCCAGCAGCTTAGCGGGAGCCAAGACTGAAGCTTTCTTT. The V and J genes are TRBV7-9 and TRBJ1-1, with no clear D. The CDR3 contains 14 residues. Trimming took off 0 bases at V and 5 bases at J, with 10 bases between the two ends. From germline, CDR1 is SEHNR and CDR2 FQNEAQ (reference sequence).

The DNA for the CDR3 is TGTGCCAGCAGCGCTGAAAGCGTAGCCAAAAACATTCAGTACTTC. Amino acid sequence: CASSAESVAKNIQYF. The chain links TRBV2 to TRBJ2-4; unclear D gene. The germline gives CDR1 SNHLY, CDR2 FYNNEI. V lost 6 bases and J lost 0, with 12 bases in between. This CDR3 is built from 15 residues.

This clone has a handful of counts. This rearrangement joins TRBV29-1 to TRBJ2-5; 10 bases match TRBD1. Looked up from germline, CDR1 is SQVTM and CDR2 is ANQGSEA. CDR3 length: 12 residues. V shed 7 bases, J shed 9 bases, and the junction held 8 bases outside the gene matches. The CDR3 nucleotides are TGCAGCGGCGGGACAGGGGCTAGAGCCCAGTACTTC. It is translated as CSGGTGARAQYF.

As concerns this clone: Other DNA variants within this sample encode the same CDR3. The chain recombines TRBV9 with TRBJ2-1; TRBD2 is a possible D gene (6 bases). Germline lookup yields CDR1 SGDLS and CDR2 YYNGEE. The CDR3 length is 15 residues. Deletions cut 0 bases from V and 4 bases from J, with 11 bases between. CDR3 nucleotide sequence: TGTGCCAGCAGCGTAGACGGGAGAGGTTACAATGAGCAGTTCTTC. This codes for CASSVDGRGYNEQFF.

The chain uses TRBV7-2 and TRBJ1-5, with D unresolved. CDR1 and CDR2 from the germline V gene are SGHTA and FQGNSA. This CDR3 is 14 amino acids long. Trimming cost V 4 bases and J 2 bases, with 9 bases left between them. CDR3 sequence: CASSSGLGNQPQHF. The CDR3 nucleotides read TGTGCCAGCAGCTCGGGATTAGGCAATCAGCCCCAGCATTTT.

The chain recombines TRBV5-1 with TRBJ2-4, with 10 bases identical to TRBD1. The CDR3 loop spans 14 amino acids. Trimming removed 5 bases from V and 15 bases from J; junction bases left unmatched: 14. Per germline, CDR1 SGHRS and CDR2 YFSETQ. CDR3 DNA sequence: TGCGCCAGCAGACCCGGGACAGGGGCCGCCCGAGGGTACTTC. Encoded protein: CASRPGTGAARGYF. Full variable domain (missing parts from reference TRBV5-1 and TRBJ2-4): KAGVTQTPRYLIKTRGQQVTLSCSPISGHRSVSWYQQTPGQGLQFLFEYFSETQRNKGNFPGRFSGRQFSNSRSEMNVSTLELGDSALYLCASRPGTGAARGYFGAGTRLSVL.

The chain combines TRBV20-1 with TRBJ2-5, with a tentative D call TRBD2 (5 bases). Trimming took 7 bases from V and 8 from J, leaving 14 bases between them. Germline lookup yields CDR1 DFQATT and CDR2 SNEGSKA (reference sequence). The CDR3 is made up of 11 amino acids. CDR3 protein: CSVPGSQTQYF. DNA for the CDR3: TGCAGTGTCCCTGGGAGCCAAACCCAGTACTTC.

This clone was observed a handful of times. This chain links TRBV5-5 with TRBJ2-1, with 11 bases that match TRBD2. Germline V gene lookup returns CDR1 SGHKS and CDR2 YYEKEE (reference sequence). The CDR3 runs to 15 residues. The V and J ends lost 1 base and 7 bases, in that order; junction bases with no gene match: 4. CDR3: CASSLRLAGINEQFF. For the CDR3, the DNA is TGTGCCAGCAGCTTGAGACTAGCGGGAATTAATGAGCAGTTCTTC.

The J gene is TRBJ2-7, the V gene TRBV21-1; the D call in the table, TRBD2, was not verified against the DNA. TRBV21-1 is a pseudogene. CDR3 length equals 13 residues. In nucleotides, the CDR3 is TGTGCCAGCAGCAAAGGGGGGAGGGGCGAGCAGTACTTC. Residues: CASSKGGRGEQYF.

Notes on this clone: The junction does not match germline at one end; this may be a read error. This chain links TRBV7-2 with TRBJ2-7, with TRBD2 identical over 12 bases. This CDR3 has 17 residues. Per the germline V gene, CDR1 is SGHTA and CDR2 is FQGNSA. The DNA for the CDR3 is TGCGCCAGCAGCCAAGATCGGAGACTAGCGGGGGCTTACGAGCAGTACTTC. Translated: CASSQDRRLAGAYEQYF.

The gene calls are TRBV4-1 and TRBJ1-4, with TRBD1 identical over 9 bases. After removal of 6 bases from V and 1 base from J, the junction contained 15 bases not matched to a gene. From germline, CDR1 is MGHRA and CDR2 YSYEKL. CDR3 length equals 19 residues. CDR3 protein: CASRDLLGQGYITNEKLFF. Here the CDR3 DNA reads TGCGCCAGCAGAGACCTCCTCGGACAGGGGTATATAACTAATGAAAAACTGTTTTTT.